The clone carrying this T cell receptor beta chain was recorded at least ten times. The data were obtained in a study of read filtering for tumor transcriptome and immune sequencing. Molecular barcoded adaptors covering alpha/delta and beta/gamma chains were used on 400 to 450 ng RNA. TCRdb reanalysed the reads using MiXCR and keeps one entry per CDR3 protein. The top ten hold roughly 17% of the sample, which has approximately 57,000 distinct CDR3 sequences, roughly 12% seen once. CDR1 and CDR2 from the germline V gene are SEHNR and FQNEAQ (reference sequence). Between the trimmed V and J ends, which lost 5 bases and 6 bases, there was a span of 8 bases. The CDR3 consists of 12 residues.

This TCR came from a donor aged 40 or older with multiple myeloma. The rearrangement joins TRBV7-9 to TRBJ2-1, with no clear D. The specimen was a population of CD138-negative cells sorted from bone marrow. CDR3 sequence (DNA): TGTGCCAGCAGCCAGATGACCAATGAGCAGTTCTTC. It translates to CASSQMTNEQFF.